The entry below gives a single T cell receptor (beta chain) sequence along with its context. The V and J ends lost 1 base and 1 base, in that order; junction bases with no gene match: 12. The germline V gene encodes CDR1 MGHRA and CDR2 YSYEKL. The CDR3 covers 21 residues. One entry per CDR3 protein results from TCRdb running MiXCR on the RT-PCR reads. The sample contains about 680,000 distinct CDR3 sequences, 12% to 15% of which appear only once. This TCR was sampled from a female donor in good health, serving as a healthy control. The sequenced material came from memory CD4+ T cells from blood. The rearrangement links TRBV4-1 to TRBJ2-3, with 15 bases fitting TRBD2. The CDR3 is CASSQGRGLAGGPIGTDTQYF. The CDR3 DNA sequence: TGCGCCAGCAGCCAAGGGAGAGGACTAGCGGGAGGGCCTATAGGCACAGATACGCAGTATTTT.